This T cell receptor (beta chain) was retrieved from a study of technical replicates of blood from several donors. Using immunoSEQ multiplex PCR, the repertoire was profiled, and TCRdb retains in-frame clones only, with some absent. The sample consists of roughly 15,000 clones, 80% of them appearing once. Trimming removed 4 bases at V and 1 base at J, with 7 bases between. Germline CDR1 and CDR2: MNHEY and SMNVEV (reference sequence). This CDR3 region has 13 residues. The source material was PBMCs. The V gene is TRBV27, the J gene TRBJ1-1, with D possibly matching TRBD1 (5 bases). The TCR sequence derives from a human donor in good health. In DNA, the CDR3 is TGTGCCAGCAGTTACGACAGGAACACTGAAGCTTTCTTT. Protein product: CASSYDRNTEAFF.